These 24 T cell receptor beta chains were sequenced from one sample in a study of T cell changes during pregnancy in multiple sclerosis (dated by TCRdb to between 2018 and 2021). The library came from the immunoSEQ multiplex PCR assay. The source is immuneACCESS, and TCRdb retained only in-frame sequences with V and J called. Part of the clones is not carried over; for the studies checked, unresolved V genes explain less than half of this, and the remainder is unexplained. In this sample the table shows 40,000 to 60,000 clones, under 90% of which occur a single time. Of the sample, roughly 1.5% is held by the ten largest clones. This sample comprised peripheral blood, obtained in the first trimester of pregnancy. Receptors originate from a female donor in good health, enrolled as a control in a pregnancy study.

The chain employs TRBV7-2 and TRBJ1-3; D gene uncertain. This CDR3 is 13 amino acids long. V lost 8 bases, J lost 1 base, and 9 bases lay in between. Looked up from germline, CDR1 is SGHTA and CDR2 is FQGNSA. The CDR3 spells CASGRGSGNTIYF. In DNA, the CDR3 is TGTGCCAGCGGGAGAGGATCTGGAAACACCATATATTTT. Full variable domain (missing parts from reference TRBV7-2 and TRBJ1-3): GAGVSQSPSNKVTEKGKDVELRCDPISGHTALYWYRQSLGQGLEFLIYFQGNSAPDKSGLPSDRFSAERTGGSVSTLTIQRTQQEDSAVYLCASGRGSGNTIYFGEGSWLTVV.

The J gene is TRBJ1-1, the V gene TRBV7-2; 7 positions match TRBD1. Germline CDR1 reads SGHTA; CDR2 reads FQGNSA. Trimming at V came to 2 bases and at J to 3 bases, leaving 3 bases not matched to a gene. This CDR3 contains 14 residues. The CDR3 DNA reads TGTGCCAGCAGCTTAAGGACAGGAGACACTGAAGCTTTCTTT. Protein sequence: CASSLRTGDTEAFF.

This chain uses TRBV4-1 with TRBJ2-5, with D perhaps TRBD2 (6 bases). V lost 4 bases and J 5 bases, leaving 11 bases between the germline ends. The CDR3 consists of 13 residues. Per the germline V gene, CDR1 is MGHRA and CDR2 is YSYEKL. The CDR3 region is CASSPQAGETQYF. CDR3 in DNA: TGCGCCAGCAGCCCCCAGGCGGGGGAGACCCAGTACTTC.

V usage is TRBV19 and J usage is TRBJ2-7; 8 positions agree with TRBD1. With 3 bases clipped from V and 7 bases from J, the junction kept 8 bases outside the gene matches. The CDR3 covers 14 residues. Germline V lookup: CDR1 LNHDA, CDR2 SQIVND (reference sequence). CDR3 nucleotide sequence: TGTGCCAGTAGTATGGGGCAGGGGGCCGAGGAGCAGTACTTC. Translated: CASSMGQGAEEQYF.

V and J are TRBV6-1 and TRBJ1-2; D may be TRBD1 (6 bases). Trimming removed 6 bases from V and 6 bases from J, with 17 bases in between. The CDR3 length is 14 residues. In germline, CDR1 is MNHNS, CDR2 SASEGT. The CDR3 here is CASSRDNLNDGYTF. CDR3 sequence (DNA): TGTGCCAGCAGCCGGGACAACCTCAACGATGGCTACACCTTC.

The chain links TRBV10-3 to TRBJ1-1; D not certain. CDR1 is ENHRY and CDR2 is SYGVKD in the germline V gene. The V and J ends lost 1 base and 7 bases respectively, with 7 bases between them. The CDR3 contains 12 residues. CDR3 in amino acids: CAISELRVEAFF. The CDR3, as DNA: TGTGCCATCAGTGAGTTGAGGGTTGAAGCTTTCTTT.

The chain recombines TRBV28 with TRBJ1-1; D not certain. The CDR3 is 13 residues long. The V end was cut by 10 bases, the J end by 6 bases, with 18 bases between. The germline V gene encodes CDR1 MDHEN and CDR2 SYDVKM. CDR3 nucleotides: TGTGCCACCTCAGGTCACGCGAATCCTGAAGCTTTCTTT. Translated, it gives CATSGHANPEAFF.

V is TRBV6-5 and J is TRBJ2-1; 7 bases line up with TRBD2. Germline V gene sequence: CDR1 MNHEY, CDR2 SVGAGI. The CDR3 is 16 residues long. V lost 2 bases to trimming and J lost 4 bases; unmatched junction nucleotides: 8. CDR3 sequence reads: CASSYPPGGTYNEQFF. CDR3 bases: TGTGCCAGCAGTTACCCCCCCGGGGGGACGTACAATGAGCAGTTCTTC.

The gene calls are TRBV5-6 and TRBJ1-1, with 9 bases that match TRBD1. Germline V gives CDR1 SGHDT, CDR2 YYEEEE. After removal of 4 bases from V and 4 bases from J, the junction contained 8 bases not matched to a gene. This CDR3 spans 15 amino acids. CDR3 sequence reads: CASSRPGQGVTEAFF. As DNA, the CDR3 is TGTGCCAGCAGCCGTCCGGGACAGGGTGTCACTGAAGCTTTCTTT.

About this clone itself: Other nucleotide sequences in the sample specify the same CDR3. The chain joins TRBV20-1 to TRBJ1-2, with D unclear. The CDR3 loop spans 11 amino acids. The V gene lost 6 bases and the J gene lost 4 bases, with 9 bases spanning the gap. Germline V lookup: CDR1 DFQATT, CDR2 SNEGSKA (reference sequence). The DNA of the CDR3 is TGCAGTGCAGCGGAGGGCTATGGCTACACCTTC. Residues: CSAAEGYGYTF.

The chain carries TRBV27 and TRBJ2-7, with 8 bases lining up with TRBD1. This CDR3 has 14 residues. Looked up from germline, CDR1 is MNHEY and CDR2 is SMNVEV (reference sequence). V lost 6 bases, J lost 3 bases, and 7 bases stayed unmatched. CDR3 DNA sequence: TGTGCCAGCAGCACCTGGACAGGGAGCTACGAGCAGTACTTC. Translated: CASSTWTGSYEQYF.

V and J are TRBV19 and TRBJ2-3; no definite D call. This CDR3 has 13 residues. Trimming removed 2 bases from V and 3 bases from J, with 6 bases in between. Germline V gives CDR1 LNHDA, CDR2 SQIVND (reference sequence). The CDR3 protein is CASSIKETDTQYF. CDR3 nucleotide sequence: TGTGCCAGTAGTATAAAGGAGACAGATACGCAGTATTTT. Filled out from reference TRBV19 and TRBJ2-3, the complete variable domain reads DGGITQSPKYLFRKEGQNVTLSCEQNLNHDAMYWYRQDPGQGLRLIYYSQIVNDFQKGDIAEGYSVSREKKESFPLTVTSAQKNPTAFYLCASSIKETDTQYFGPGTRLTVL.

The rearrangement joins TRBV5-5 to TRBJ1-2; no definite D call. Looked up from germline, CDR1 is SGHKS and CDR2 is YYEKEE (reference sequence). The ends were cut back, 0 bases at V and 0 bases at J, with 15 bases in the middle. The CDR3 loop spans 17 amino acids. The CDR3 DNA reads as TGTGCCAGCAGCTTGGCCCCCACCGCGGAAGCTAACTATGGCTACACCTTC. Translation: CASSLAPTAEANYGYTF.

The chain links TRBV7-2 to TRBJ1-5, with a tentative D call TRBD1 (5 bases). Germline CDR1 is SGHTA and CDR2 is FQGNSA. V lost 3 bases and J 0 bases, leaving 9 bases between the germline ends. The CDR3 length is 15 residues. The CDR3 DNA reads TGTGCCAGCAGCTTTACGGGGGTTAGCAATCAGCCCCAGCATTTT. Translating it yields CASSFTGVSNQPQHF.

J is TRBJ2-5 and V is TRBV6-1, with a tentative D call TRBD1 (6 bases). Trimming shortened V by 8 bases and J by 2 bases, and 15 bases separated the two germline ends. Germline V gene lookup returns CDR1 MNHNS and CDR2 SASEGT. The CDR3 totals 14 residues. CDR3 nucleotide sequence: TGTGCCAGCGGTATTGGACAGAATCAAGAGACCCAGTACTTC. Protein product: CASGIGQNQETQYF.

The chain carries TRBV7-2 and TRBJ2-3; D unclear. Deletions cut 5 bases from V and 2 bases from J, with 5 bases between. The germline gives CDR1 SGHTA, CDR2 FQGNSA. The CDR3 covers 12 residues. The CDR3 nucleotides are TGTGCCAGCAGCACAACCACAGATACGCAGTATTTT. It specifies CASSTTTDTQYF.

V is TRBV5-1 and J is TRBJ2-7, with D perhaps matching TRBD2 (6 bases). From germline, CDR1 is SGHRS and CDR2 YFSETQ. The CDR3 consists of 14 residues. V was cut by 0 bases and J by 0 bases, with 7 bases left in between. The DNA of the CDR3 is TGCGCCAGCAGCTTGGCCGGGGGCTCCTACGAGCAGTACTTC. It translates to CASSLAGGSYEQYF.

Concerning this clone itself: Other nucleotide sequences from this sample produce the same CDR3. The chain links TRBV6-5 to TRBJ2-7; 10 bases align to TRBD1. The CDR3 totals 14 residues. The J segment lost 3 bases and the V segment lost 5 bases, leaving 4 bases of the junction unmatched. Looked up from germline, CDR1 is MNHEY and CDR2 is SVGAGI. The CDR3 DNA follows: TGTGCCAGCAGTCCGGGACAGGGGAGCTACGAGCAGTACTTC. The encoded protein is CASSPGQGSYEQYF.

This chain connects TRBV7-8 to TRBJ2-1; 7 positions agree with TRBD2. This CDR3 has 14 residues. V was pared by 3 bases and J by 9 bases, with 8 bases of the junction left unmatched. CDR1 and CDR2 from the germline V gene are SGHVS and FQNEAQ. This chain's CDR3 is CASSFPTSGAEQFF. Written as DNA, the CDR3 is TGTGCCAGCAGCTTCCCGACAAGCGGGGCTGAGCAGTTCTTC.

V usage is TRBV28 and J usage is TRBJ2-7; D possibly corresponds to TRBD1 (5 bases). There are 13 residues in the CDR3. CDR1 and CDR2 from the germline V gene are MDHEN and SYDVKM. V dropped 4 bases and J dropped 7 bases, with 14 bases sitting between them. As DNA, the CDR3 is TGTGCCAGCAGTTCTTCAGGGTACGGGGAGCAGTACTTC. Translating gives CASSSSGYGEQYF.

This chain links TRBV7-9 with TRBJ2-5, with TRBD1 identical over 10 bases. The CDR3 sequence is 19 residues long. V dropped 1 base and J dropped 6; count of bases not matched to a gene: 17. The germline gives CDR1 SEHNR, CDR2 FQNEAQ (reference sequence). CDR3 DNA sequence: TGTGCCAGCAGCTTAGAACAAAGGGGAGGGACAGGGGTTAGCAAGACCCAGTACTTC. Its translation is CASSLEQRGGTGVSKTQYF.

V and J are TRBV28 and TRBJ2-2; possible D gene TRBD1, 5 bases. The CDR3 is 14 residues long. V shed 5 bases and J shed 3 bases, with 10 bases lying between them. CDR1 is MDHEN and CDR2 is SYDVKM in the germline V gene. Here the CDR3 reads CASSQPGYTGELFF. The DNA of the CDR3 is TGTGCCAGCAGTCAACCAGGGTACACCGGGGAGCTGTTTTTT.

This clone was picked up one time. The chain has TRBV5-1 and TRBJ1-4, with TRBD1 matching over 7 bases. Germline trimming cut 4 bases from V and 4 bases from J; bases unmatched to any gene: 4. Germline values: CDR1 SGHRS, CDR2 YFSETQ. This CDR3 spans 14 amino acids. The CDR3 DNA sequence: TGCGCCAGCAGCCCCGGACAGGTTAATGAAAAACTGTTTTTT. This sequence encodes CASSPGQVNEKLFF.

This rearrangement joins TRBV19 to TRBJ1-1; 7 bases agree with TRBD1. With 0 bases clipped from V and 5 bases from J, the junction kept 3 bases outside the gene matches. CDR1 LNHDA and CDR2 SQIVND come from the germline V gene (reference sequence). The CDR3 loop spans 14 amino acids. The CDR3 reads CASSIEGQETEAFF. In DNA form, the CDR3 reads TGTGCCAGTAGTATAGAAGGACAGGAAACTGAAGCTTTCTTT. Supplemented by reference TRBV19 and TRBJ1-1, the full variable domain reads DGGITQSPKYLFRKEGQNVTLSCEQNLNHDAMYWYRQDPGQGLRLIYYSQIVNDFQKGDIAEGYSVSREKKESFPLTVTSAQKNPTAFYLCASSIEGQETEAFFGQGTRLTVV.